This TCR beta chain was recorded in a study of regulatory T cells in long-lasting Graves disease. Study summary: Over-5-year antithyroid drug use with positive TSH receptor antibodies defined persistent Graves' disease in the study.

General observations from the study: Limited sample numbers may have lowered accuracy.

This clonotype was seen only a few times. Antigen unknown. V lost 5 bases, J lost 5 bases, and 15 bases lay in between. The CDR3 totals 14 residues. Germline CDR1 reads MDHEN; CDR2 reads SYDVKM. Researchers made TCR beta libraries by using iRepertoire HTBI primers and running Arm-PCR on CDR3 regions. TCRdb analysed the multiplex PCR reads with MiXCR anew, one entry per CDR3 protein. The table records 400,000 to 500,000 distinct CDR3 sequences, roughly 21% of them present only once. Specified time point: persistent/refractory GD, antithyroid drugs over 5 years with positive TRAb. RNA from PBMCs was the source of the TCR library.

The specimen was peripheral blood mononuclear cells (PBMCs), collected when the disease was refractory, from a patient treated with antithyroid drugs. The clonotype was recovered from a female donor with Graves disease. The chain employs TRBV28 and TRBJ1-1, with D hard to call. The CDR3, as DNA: TGTGCCAGCAGTCCACATTCATATGGGACTGAAGCTTTCTTT. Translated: CASSPHSYGTEAFF.